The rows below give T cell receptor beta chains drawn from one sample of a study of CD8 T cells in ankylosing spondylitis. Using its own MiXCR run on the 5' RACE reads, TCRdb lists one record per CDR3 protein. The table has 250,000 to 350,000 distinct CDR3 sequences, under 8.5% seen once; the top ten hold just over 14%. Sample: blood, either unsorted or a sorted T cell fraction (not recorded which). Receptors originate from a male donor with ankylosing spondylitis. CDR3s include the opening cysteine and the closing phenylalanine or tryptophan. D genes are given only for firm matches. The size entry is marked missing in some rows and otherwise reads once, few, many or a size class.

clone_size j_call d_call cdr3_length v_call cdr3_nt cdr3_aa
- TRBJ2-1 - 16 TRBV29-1 TGCAGCGTTGAAGATCGTTGGCGGGCGCCCGGGAGTGAGCAGTTCTTC CSVEDRWRAPGSEQFF
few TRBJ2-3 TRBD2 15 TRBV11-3 TGTGCCAGCAGCTCCGGAGGGGACTACACAGATACGCAGTATTTT CASSSGGDYTDTQYF
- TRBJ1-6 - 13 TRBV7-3 TGTGCCAGCAGCTTGGGGATTAATTCACCCCTCCACTTT CASSLGINSPLHF
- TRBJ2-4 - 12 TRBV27 TGTGCCAGCAGTAACAGCAAATCAATTCAGTACTTC CASSNSKSIQYF
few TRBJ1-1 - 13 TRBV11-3 TGTGCCAGCCGGGGACCCACCGCGACTGAAGCTTTCTTT CASRGPTATEAFF
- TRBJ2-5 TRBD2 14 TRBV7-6 TGTGCCAGCAGCCGAAGCGGGAGTCAAGAGACCCAGTACTTC CASSRSGSQETQYF
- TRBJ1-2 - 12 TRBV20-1 TGCAGTGCCCGAGAGGACCGCCCTAGCTACACCTTC CSAREDRPSYTF
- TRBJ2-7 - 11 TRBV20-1 TGCAGTGGACCGGGAGTCAGAGGGCAGTACTTC CSGPGVRGQYF
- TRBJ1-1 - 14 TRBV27 TGTGCCAGCAGTTTAGTCAGTCGGGGCACTGAAGCTTTCTTT CASSLVSRGTEAFF
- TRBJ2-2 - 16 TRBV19 TGTGCCAGTAGTATCCCGGGGCAGAGGGGACACGGGGAGCTGTTTTTT CASSIPGQRGHGELFF
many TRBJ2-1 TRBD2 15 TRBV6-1 TGTGCCAGCACGGGTATGGCGGGGGGGAGGAGTGAGCAGTTCTTC CASTGMAGGRSEQFF
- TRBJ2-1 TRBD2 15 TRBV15 TGTGCCACCAGCAGAGCAGCGGGAGTGGATAATGAGCAGTTCTTC CATSRAAGVDNEQFF
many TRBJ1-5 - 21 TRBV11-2 TGTGCCAGCAGCGATACGTTGGGACCCTGGGGATATATATTTAGCAATCAGCCCCAGCATTTT CASSDTLGPWGYIFSNQPQHF
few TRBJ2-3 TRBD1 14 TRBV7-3 TGTGCCAGCAGCCCGGGACAGCAAACAGATACGCAGTATTTT CASSPGQQTDTQYF
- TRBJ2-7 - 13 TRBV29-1 TGCAGCGCCGCCGACAGGCCCTCCTACGAGCAGTACTTC CSAADRPSYEQYF
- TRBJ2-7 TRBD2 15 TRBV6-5 TGTGCCAGCAGTTACGGGGCGGGAGGGCCCAACGAGCAGTACTTC CASSYGAGGPNEQYF
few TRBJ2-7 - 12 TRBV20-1 TGCAGTGCTGGCAGGGGCAACTACGAGCAGTACTTC CSAGRGNYEQYF
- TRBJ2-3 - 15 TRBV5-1 TGCGCCAGCACAAATAGCGGAAGTAGCACAGATACGCAGTATTTT CASTNSGSSTDTQYF
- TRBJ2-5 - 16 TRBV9 TGTGCCAGCAGCGTAGCATGGCAGGAAATCGGAGAGACCCAGTACTTC CASSVAWQEIGETQYF